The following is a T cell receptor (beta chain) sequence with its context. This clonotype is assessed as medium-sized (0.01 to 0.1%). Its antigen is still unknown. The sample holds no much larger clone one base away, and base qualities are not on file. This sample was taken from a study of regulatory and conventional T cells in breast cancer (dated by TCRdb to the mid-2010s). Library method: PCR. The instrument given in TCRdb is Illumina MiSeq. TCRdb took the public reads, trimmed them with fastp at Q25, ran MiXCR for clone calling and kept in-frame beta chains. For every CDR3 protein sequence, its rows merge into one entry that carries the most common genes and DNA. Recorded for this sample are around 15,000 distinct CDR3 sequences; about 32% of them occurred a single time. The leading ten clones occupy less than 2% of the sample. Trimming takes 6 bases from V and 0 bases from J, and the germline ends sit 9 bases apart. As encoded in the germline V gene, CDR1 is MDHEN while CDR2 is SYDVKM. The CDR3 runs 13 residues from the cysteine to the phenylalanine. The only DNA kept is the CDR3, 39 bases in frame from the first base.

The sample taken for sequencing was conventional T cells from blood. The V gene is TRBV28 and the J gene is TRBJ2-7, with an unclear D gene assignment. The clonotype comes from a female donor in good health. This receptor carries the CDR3 CASRKLSSYEQYF. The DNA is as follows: TGTGCCAGCAGAAAGCTCAGCTCCTACGAGCAGTACTTC.